The T cell receptor (beta chain) under discussion was sequenced for a study of shared clonotypes between healthy human individuals (dated by TCRdb to the early 2020s). About the full investigation: The cohort included three men and two women between 18 and 49 years of age. For each donor, three plates each were used for CD4 naive and CD4 memory, two plates were used for CD8 naive, and one plate was used for CD8 memory. To estimate repertoire size and how much clonotype sharing occurs between individuals, the study deeply sequenced the blood TCR repertoires of five healthy adults. Different laboratories and diverse techniques were used to prepare libraries and sequence TCR repertoires, to increase sequencing depth and limit assay-specific biases. Between about 0.9 and 10 billion PBMCs per donor were obtained by leukapheresis. What the work shows at the level of the full study, not this receptor alone: The small number of donors limited the genetic and exposure-history diversity represented. Rarefaction of sorted-subset datasets indicated incomplete sequencing despite the large sequencing depth. Only blood was sampled, and tissue TCR repertoires likely differ from those in blood. Larger estimated clonotype richness was generally found for naive subsets than for memory subsets. Sharing across several donors was observed for 4.5% to 6.5% of naive CD4, under 4% of naive CD8, about 2.3% of memory CD4, and roughly 0.4% of memory CD8 clonotypes. Compared with non-shared clonotypes, the clonotypes found in all four sorted-subset donors had higher generation probabilities. Based on pairwise subsampling, the degree of clonotype sharing among donors was expected to be affected by sequencing depth.

As regards this clone: The antigen it recognizes is unknown. There are no base qualities to consult, and no much larger clone falls within one base.

The donors were healthy, HIV-negative adults with no recently reported acute infections or vaccinations. Every donor was a Caucasian adult living in Nashville, Tennessee, USA. CD4+ T cells were enriched by magnetic negative selection; naive cells were then positively selected on CD45RA, and the negative fraction formed the memory subset. After blood collection by leukapheresis, PBMCs were isolated using Ficoll-Histopaque density gradient centrifugation and then cryopreserved in the vapor phase of liquid nitrogen. Purity and quantity of every magnetically sorted T cell population were checked by analytical flow cytometry. Genomic DNA was isolated from each sorted fraction and quantified by UV absorbance on a Nanodrop 2000c. CDR1 and CDR2 are read off the germline V gene (reference sequence) as SGHNT and YYREEE. Counted from cysteine to phenylalanine, this CDR3 has 14 amino acids. The DNA shown is the 42-base CDR3, in frame from base 1. Trimming costs V 0 bases and J 6 bases, and their ends lie 10 bases apart.

TCR CDR3 regions were amplified from genomic DNA by multiplex PCR using the deep immunoSEQ assay. Genomic DNA extracted from each cell subset was distributed evenly over all wells of several immunoSEQ 96-well plates, and each plate served as one replicate. Each replicate PCR for sorted subsets received about 180 ng genomic DNA, equal to some 32,000 T cell genomes. The purified libraries were quantified using a Qubit 3.0 fluorometer, sized with a Bioanalyzer 2100, and then quantified again using the KAPA Library Quantification kit. A separate single-read 150-cycle Illumina NextSeq 550 flow cell was used to sequence each immunoSEQ 96-well plate. As for the original processing: Because the immunoSEQ output included only junctional sequences and no quality scores, the filtering could not be the same as the filtering used for full-length reads. Sequences were annotated with PyIR, a Python wrapper for IgBLAST v1.9, using IMGT germline references to assign V/J genes and CDR3. Reads with weak V/J assignments (E-value above 1e-6), missing CDR3, stop codons, out-of-frame junctions, or ambiguous translated residues were removed. V3J clonotypes were defined as sequences sharing an identical inferred V gene, J gene, and CDR3 amino acid sequence. The percentage overlap between two repertoires was calculated by dividing the number of shared unique clonotypes by the size of the smaller repertoire. Three approaches were used to assess repertoire richness: RTK rarefaction, the Chao1 estimator, and Recon v2.1 estimates of unobserved clonotypes. OLGA was used to compute generation probabilities for all TCRbeta clonotypes that the gDNA method yielded from a handful of donors. What TCRdb holds here is the immuneACCESS table cut down to in-frame rearrangements. Part of the clones is not present; checked against another copy, under half of the missing clones reflect an unresolved V gene, and the others are unexplained. The DNA was the basis for D and trimming; V, J and clone size are from that table. The sample has 1,400,000 or so clones on record, 98% of them singletons. In total, the top ten clones hold 0.36% of the sample.

The receptor was isolated from a man aged 30 to 39 in good health. This sequence uses TRBV5-4 and TRBJ2-4; a tentative D match to TRBD2 spans 6 bases. The sample consisted of naive CD4+ T cells sorted from blood. The sample's cell subset or site label, in plain terms: CD45RA+ positively selected. The CDR3 loop reads CASSLGGGVNIQYF. The DNA sequence reads TGTGCCAGCAGCTTGGGAGGCGGGGTAAACATTCAGTACTTC.